This entry is about one TCR beta chain. The antigen is not known. These data belong to a study of cytomegalovirus exposure and HLA in healthy donors. General study findings and limits: Most of the CMV-associated TCR beta chains (in a later analysis) appeared to be HLA-restricted. A later analysis found common viral pathogens apparently linked to several of the most significant clusters.

The PCR contained 60 Vbeta and 13 Jbeta primers. Source study methods: Around 9.9 million shared chains were among the about 80 million unique TCR beta chains that a later analysis counted. Clones were read by immunoSEQ multiplex PCR, and TCRdb kept only the in-frame ones, dropping some. The D gene and trimming were derived from the DNA, and the V and J assignments and clone size from that table. The sample includes approximately 190,000 clones, around 73% of them seen just once. The sequenced sample consisted of PBMCs. The origin of this receptor is a woman aged 25-40 years in good health and CMV-seropositive.

The CDR3 DNA is TGTGCCAGCAGCTTAGGACTAACTGTGAAGGGGGAGCAGTACTTC. Translated: CASSLGLTVKGEQYF. This chain links TRBV5-6 with TRBJ2-7; perhaps TRBD2 as D (6 bases). Trimming pared 2 bases from V and 7 bases from J, leaving 19 bases between. The CDR3 sequence is 15 residues long. Germline lookup yields CDR1 SGHDT and CDR2 YYEEEE.